These T cell receptor beta chains were read from a single sample in a study of blood T cell repertoires in COVID-19. Profiling relied on immunoSEQ multiplex PCR, and the TCRdb table lists in-frame clones only, not all of them. The table shows 100,000 to 120,000 clones, with more than 70% occurring only once. The specimen was peripheral blood. Every receptor here comes from a woman between 65 and 79 years old who had recovered from COVID-19. CDR3s include the opening cysteine and the closing phenylalanine or tryptophan. The order of the fields is D gene, clone size, J gene, V gene, CDR3 protein, CDR3 DNA. A D gene is named only where the DNA matches it firmly. Not every row has a clone size; where given, it reads once, few, many or a size class.

NA	few	TRBJ2-3	TRBV9	CASGPLPGGSDTQYF	TGTGCCAGCGGTCCGTTACCAGGTGGTTCAGATACGCAGTATTTT
TRBD2	NA	TRBJ2-1	TRBV5-6	CASSLAPTSGAYYNEQFF	TGTGCCAGCAGCTTGGCCCCGACTAGCGGGGCTTACTACAATGAGCAGTTCTTC
NA	NA	TRBJ2-5	TRBV6-5	CASVRRAVETQYF	TGTGCCAGCGTGCGCAGGGCGGTGGAGACCCAGTACTTC
NA	NA	TRBJ2-5	TRBV25-1	CASSYNQETQYF	TGTGCCAGCAGTTACAACCAAGAGACCCAGTACTTC
TRBD1	NA	TRBJ1-2	TRBV28	CASTAGTGVFGVGGYTF	TGTGCCAGCACCGCAGGGACAGGGGTTTTTGGAGTTGGTGGCTACACCTTC
NA	NA	TRBJ2-1	TRBV30	CAWSVLSASNEQFF	TGTGCCTGGAGCGTCCTGTCAGCGTCCAATGAGCAGTTCTTC
TRBD2	NA	TRBJ2-7	TRBV15	CATSVQRGSSYEQYF	TGTGCCACCAGCGTACAGCGGGGCAGCTCCTACGAGCAGTACTTC
NA	NA	TRBJ2-7	TRBV29-1	CSVEEGRGLSYEQYF	TGCAGCGTTGAAGAAGGAAGGGGTCTCTCCTACGAGCAGTACTTC
NA	NA	TRBJ2-7	TRBV18	CASCQGSFYEQYF	TGTGCCAGCTGCCAGGGGTCCTTCTACGAGCAGTACTTC
NA	NA	TRBJ2-3	TRBV9	CASSAGGGTSTDTQYF	TGTGCCAGCAGCGCGGGTGGGGGGACTAGCACAGATACGCAGTATTTT
NA	NA	TRBJ1-1	TRBV28	CASSLGGAGNTEAFF	TGTGCCAGCAGTTTAGGGGGGGCGGGAAACACTGAAGCTTTCTTT
TRBD2	few	TRBJ2-3	TRBV15	CATSRLGLAGGTDTQYF	TGTGCCACCAGCAGACTAGGACTAGCGGGAGGCACAGATACGCAGTATTTT
NA	NA	TRBJ2-1	TRBV5-4	CASSWEDGQGPYEQFF	TGTGCCAGCAGCTGGGAGGACGGCCAGGGTCCCTATGAGCAGTTCTTC